Listed here are 14 T cell receptor beta chains from one sample, sequenced in a study of T cells in Graves' hyperthyroidism and ophthalmopathy. Amplification targeted TCR beta CDR3 regions from RNA transcripts. Primed by the HTBI set, a first-round RT-PCR was run on the TCR CDR3. Each CDR3 protein gets one entry after TCRdb re-called the multiplex PCR reads with MiXCR. The sample holds roughly 570,000 distinct CDR3 sequences; 15% to 19% are singletons and the top ten take 6.5% to 8%. The sequenced material came from blood. The receptors shown here come from a woman aged 30 to 39 with Graves' hyperthyroidism.

This clonotype came up once. The chain links TRBV19 to TRBJ1-2; tentative D call: TRBD1 (5 bases). Between the trimmed V and J ends, which lost 3 bases and 3 bases, there was a span of 11 bases. CDR1 and CDR2 from the germline V gene are LNHDA and SQIVND (reference sequence). CDR3 length equals 14 residues. CDR3 sequence: CASSIPGRDYGYTF. CDR3 DNA sequence: TGTGCCAGTAGTATCCCAGGGCGCGACTATGGCTACACCTTC.

There are many counts of this clonotype. This chain joins TRBV12-3 or TRBV12-4 and TRBJ2-3, with TRBD2 matching 15 bases. V gave up 8 bases and J gave up 2 bases; unmatched junction bases: 11. The CDR3 length is 18 residues. CDR3 sequence reads: CASQQGLAGGGFTDTQYF. The DNA of the CDR3 is TGTGCCAGCCAGCAGGGACTAGCGGGAGGTGGTTTCACAGATACGCAGTATTTT.

About this clonotype itself: A much larger clone differs by one base, so this may be a read error. The chain joins TRBV12-5 to TRBJ2-3; D possibly corresponds to TRBD2 (5 bases). The ends were cut back, 9 bases at V and 5 bases at J, with 18 bases in the middle. The length of the CDR3 is 14 residues. Germline CDR1 and CDR2: LGHNT and FRNRAP. This CDR3 is CARVRDGEGDTQYF. In DNA, the CDR3 is TGTGCTAGGGTGAGGGATGGAGAAGGAGATACGCAGTATTTT.

This clonotype was found many times. The V gene is TRBV6-2 or TRBV6-3, the J gene TRBJ2-7; 10 nucleotides agree with TRBD2. V lost 1 base, J lost 7 bases, and 7 bases stayed unmatched. The length of the CDR3 is 15 residues. Germline V lookup: CDR1 MNHEY, CDR2 SVGEGT. Written as DNA, the CDR3 is TGTGCCAGCAGTTACTGGGCTAGCGGGAGTAAGGAGCAGTACTTC. Its protein is CASSYWASGSKEQYF.

This clonotype has only a few counts. The chain couples TRBV30 to TRBJ2-7; a possible D gene is TRBD1 (6 bases). V lost 8 bases, J lost 2 bases, and 19 bases lay in between. Germline lookup yields CDR1 GTSNPN and CDR2 SVGIG (reference sequence). The CDR3 consists of 14 residues. CDR3 sequence (DNA): TGTGCCCGGACCCCCAGGGGAGAGGCCTACGAGCAGTACTTC. It specifies CARTPRGEAYEQYF.

The chain carries TRBV4-1 and TRBJ1-3, with 10 bases aligning to TRBD1. V shed 2 bases and J 2 bases; nucleotides not matched to a gene: 9. Looked up from germline, CDR1 is MGHRA and CDR2 is YSYEKL. This CDR3 region has 18 residues. CDR3 region: CASSQIPGQGFPGNTIYF. CDR3 DNA sequence: TGCGCCAGCAGCCAAATTCCGGGACAGGGGTTTCCTGGAAACACCATATATTTT.

There are many counts of this clonotype. The J gene is TRBJ2-1, the V gene TRBV3-1; D is possibly TRBD2 (5 bases). This CDR3 is 13 amino acids long. Trimming left V 0 bases short and J 10 bases short, with 10 bases between. The V gene's germline CDR1 is LGHDT and CDR2 YNNKEL (reference sequence). The CDR3 nucleotides read TGTGCCAGCAGCCAAGAAACTAGGCTAGAGCAGTTCTTC. Translation gives CASSQETRLEQFF.

In this sample, this clonotype turned up many times. The V and J genes are TRBV2 and TRBJ2-5; unclear D gene. The germline V and J ends were trimmed by 2 bases and 2 bases, with 9 bases remaining between them. Germline V gene lookup returns CDR1 SNHLY and CDR2 FYNNEI. The CDR3 consists of 14 residues. CDR3 loop: CASSELDRQETQYF. The CDR3, as DNA: TGTGCCAGCAGTGAACTAGACCGTCAAGAGACCCAGTACTTC.

The chain joins TRBV19 to TRBJ2-3, with no clear D. This CDR3 has 15 amino acids. The germline gives CDR1 LNHDA, CDR2 SQIVND (reference sequence). The germline V and J ends were trimmed by 4 bases and 0 bases, with 11 bases remaining between them. CDR3 in DNA: TGTGCCAGTAGTAACTTCCGAGATAGCACAGATACGCAGTATTTT. Its translation is CASSNFRDSTDTQYF. The entire variable domain, with the rest obtained from reference TRBV19 and TRBJ2-3, is as follows: DGGITQSPKYLFRKEGQNVTLSCEQNLNHDAMYWYRQDPGQGLRLIYYSQIVNDFQKGDIAEGYSVSREKKESFPLTVTSAQKNPTAFYLCASSNFRDSTDTQYFGPGTRLTVL.

The table lists this clonotype with many counts. The chain links TRBV7-9 to TRBJ1-1; D remains ambiguous. CDR1 is SEHNR and CDR2 is FQNEAQ in the germline V gene (reference sequence). Between the trimmed V and J ends, which lost 2 bases and 6 bases, there was a span of 7 bases. The CDR3 totals 12 residues. CDR3 region: CASSLSRAEAFF. The CDR3 nucleotides are TGTGCCAGCAGCTTATCCCGGGCTGAAGCTTTCTTT. The variable domain in full, with the rest retrieved from reference TRBV7-9 and TRBJ1-1, is DTGVSQNPRHKITKRGQNVTFRCDPISEHNRLYWYRQTLGQGPEFLTYFQNEAQLEKSRLLSDRFSAERPKGSFSTLEIQRTEQGDSAMYLCASSLSRAEAFFGQGTRLTVV.

This clonotype occurred many times. The chain uses TRBV6-5 and TRBJ2-1; D remains ambiguous. The CDR3 spans 14 residues. Germline CDR1 MNHEY, CDR2 SVGAGI. Trimming stripped 0 bases from V and 5 bases from J, with 8 bases between. The CDR3 loop is CASSYSYDDNEQFF. As DNA, the CDR3 is TGTGCCAGCAGTTACTCGTACGACGACAATGAGCAGTTCTTC.

This clonotype was counted only a few times. The chain links TRBV29-1 to TRBJ2-5; 8 bases are shared with TRBD2. The CDR3 sequence is 13 residues long. Trimming took 0 bases from V and 9 from J; bases not matched to a gene: 6. Looked up from germline, CDR1 is SQVTM and CDR2 is ANQGSEA. The CDR3 reads CSVEETGRAPQYF. DNA for the CDR3: TGCAGCGTTGAAGAGACCGGGAGGGCGCCCCAGTACTTC.

V is TRBV24-1 and J is TRBJ2-2, with 7 bases matching TRBD1. The germline V gene encodes CDR1 KGHDR and CDR2 SFDVKD. CDR3 length: 13 amino acids. Trimming took 9 bases from V and 1 from J; bases not matched to a gene: 1. CDR3 in amino acids: CATRQGNTGELFF. The CDR3 region has the DNA TGTGCCACCCGACAGGGGAACACCGGGGAGCTGTTTTTT.

There are many counts of this clonotype. The chain is built from TRBV7-2 and TRBJ2-1, with 11 bases identical to TRBD2. After removal of 4 bases from V and 6 bases from J, the junction contained 8 bases not matched to a gene. This CDR3 has 16 amino acids. Germline assignment: CDR1 SGHTA and CDR2 FQGNSA. This CDR3 reads CASSSLPGLAVNEQFF. For the CDR3, the DNA is TGTGCCAGCAGCTCACTACCGGGACTAGCGGTCAATGAGCAGTTCTTC.